This T cell receptor beta chain originates from a study of cytomegalovirus exposure and HLA in healthy donors. This CDR3 comprises 14 residues. From germline, CDR1 is MNHNS and CDR2 SASEGT. The PCR had 60 Vbeta and 13 Jbeta primers. The protocol was immunoSEQ multiplex PCR, while the TCRdb copy is restricted to in-frame clones and leaves out a portion. The sample consists of around 180,000 clones, more than 85% of them appearing once. The sample comprised PBMCs. This rearrangement joins TRBV6-1 to TRBJ2-5, with D maybe TRBD1 (6 bases). The last part of the DNA fits TRBJ2-7 better; the J call may be wrong. The source is a girl in the first two years of life in good health and CMV-seronegative. The CDR3, as DNA: TGTGCCACCACAACGACAGGTCCTTCCTACGAGCAGTACTTC. It translates to CATTTTGPSYEQYF.